Below are 9 T cell receptor beta chains sequenced from a single sample in a study of a mutant IDH1 vaccine in newly diagnosed glioma. Profiling relied on immunoSEQ multiplex PCR, and the TCRdb table lists in-frame clones only, not all of them. This table has some 50,000 clones, 86% appearing once. The time point denotes: baseline, week 1 (first vaccination visit). Treatment given: pre-vaccination baseline after standard-of-care therapy. The sample in question was PBMCs, obtained from a glioma patient treated with radiotherapy, temozolomide or both. These receptors originate from a middle-aged man with glioma.

This clone was seen a single time. The chain uses TRBV7-9 and TRBJ2-7; 10 bases align to TRBD2. CDR3 length: 16 amino acids. J was trimmed by 4 bases and V by 5 bases; bases with no gene match: 11. Germline CDR1 SEHNR, CDR2 FQNEAQ (reference sequence). In DNA, the CDR3 is TGTGCCAGCAGCCCCAGGGCTAGCGGGAGAGGGTACGAGCAGTACTTC. Translation: CASSPRASGRGYEQYF.

The chain joins TRBV5-6 to TRBJ1-2; the D is unclear. The V end was cut by 0 bases, the J end by 0 bases, with 9 bases between. Germline V gives CDR1 SGHDT, CDR2 YYEEEE. The CDR3 is made up of 15 amino acids. This CDR3 reads CASSLVGYSNYGYTF. The CDR3 bases are TGTGCCAGCAGCTTGGTTGGCTATTCTAACTATGGCTACACCTTC.

The rearrangement links TRBV13 to TRBJ2-7, with 8 bases that match TRBD2. Germline-derived CDR1 and CDR2 are PRHDT and FYEKMQ (reference sequence). The CDR3 is made up of 14 amino acids. The V gene end was trimmed by 3 bases and the J gene end by 4 bases; junction bases not matched to a gene: 5. The DNA of the CDR3 is TGTGCCAGCAGCTTGTCGAGCGGGAGTTACGAGCAGTACTTC. Translated: CASSLSSGSYEQYF.

This clone was detected once. The chain is built from TRBV7-2 and TRBJ1-5, with 7 bases fitting TRBD1. CDR3 length equals 14 residues. J gave up 5 bases and V 7 bases, and 8 bases lay outside the gene matches. Looked up from germline, CDR1 is SGHTA and CDR2 is FQGNSA. The CDR3 bases are TGTGCCAGCACCTTGATAGGGGGCGATCAGCCCCAGCATTTT. This gives the protein CASTLIGGDQPQHF.

This chain links TRBV6-5 with TRBJ1-1, with no clear D. The germline gives CDR1 MNHEY, CDR2 SVGAGI. V gave up 6 bases and J gave up 5 bases, with 19 bases separating them. The CDR3 has 15 amino acids. Here the CDR3 reads CASSHSVRTGTEAFF. The DNA for the CDR3 is TGTGCCAGCAGCCACTCGGTGAGGACGGGGACTGAAGCTTTCTTT.

This clone was seen a handful of times. The J gene is TRBJ2-3, the V gene TRBV10-3; TRBD1 agrees at 8 bases. V gave up 7 bases and J gave up 0 bases; unmatched junction bases: 6. Germline V lookup: CDR1 ENHRY, CDR2 SYGVKD. This CDR3 contains 15 residues. This chain's CDR3 is CAINQGALSTDTQYF. The CDR3 DNA reads TGTGCCATCAACCAGGGGGCACTGAGCACAGATACGCAGTATTTT.

This clone came up a few times. This chain joins TRBV14 and TRBJ2-1; 7 positions match TRBD2. CDR3 length equals 18 residues. Germline-derived CDR1 and CDR2 are SGHDN and FVKESK. The V and J ends lost 1 base and 1 base, in that order; junction bases with no gene match: 10. CDR3 nucleotides: TGTGCCAGCAGCCAAGCCAGTGGCGGGAGATCGTCCTACAATGAGCAGTTCTTC. Its translation: CASSQASGGRSSYNEQFF.

The chain carries TRBV6-6 and TRBJ2-7, with 9 bases fitting TRBD2. Germline CDR1 and CDR2: MNHNY and SVGAGI (reference sequence). Losses at the gene ends were 5 bases for V and 7 bases for J; bases not matched to a gene: 12. The CDR3 contains 15 residues. The CDR3 is CASSPQAGGQGEQYF. In nucleotides, the CDR3 is TGTGCCAGCAGTCCCCAGGCGGGAGGGCAGGGAGAGCAGTACTTC.

This chain links TRBV9 with TRBJ2-5; tentatively, D is TRBD2 (6 bases). CDR3 length equals 15 residues. Germline CDR1 and CDR2: SGDLS and YYNGEE. Trimming removed 0 bases at V and 3 bases at J, with 12 bases between. The CDR3 region is CASSVGETRKETQYF. DNA for the CDR3: TGTGCCAGCAGCGTAGGAGAGACTAGGAAAGAGACCCAGTACTTC.